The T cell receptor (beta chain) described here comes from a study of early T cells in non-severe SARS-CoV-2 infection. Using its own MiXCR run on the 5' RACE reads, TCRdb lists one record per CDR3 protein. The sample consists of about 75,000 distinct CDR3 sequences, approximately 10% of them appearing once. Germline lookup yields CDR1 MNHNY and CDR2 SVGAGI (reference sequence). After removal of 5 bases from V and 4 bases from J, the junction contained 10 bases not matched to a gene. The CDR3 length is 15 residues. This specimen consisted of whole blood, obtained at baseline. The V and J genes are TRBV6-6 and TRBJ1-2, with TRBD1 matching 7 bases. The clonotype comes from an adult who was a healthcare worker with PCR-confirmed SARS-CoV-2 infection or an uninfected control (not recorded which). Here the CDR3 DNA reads TGTGCCAGCAGTGAGGGACAGCCTAAGGGCTATGGCTACACCTTC. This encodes CASSEGQPKGYGYTF.